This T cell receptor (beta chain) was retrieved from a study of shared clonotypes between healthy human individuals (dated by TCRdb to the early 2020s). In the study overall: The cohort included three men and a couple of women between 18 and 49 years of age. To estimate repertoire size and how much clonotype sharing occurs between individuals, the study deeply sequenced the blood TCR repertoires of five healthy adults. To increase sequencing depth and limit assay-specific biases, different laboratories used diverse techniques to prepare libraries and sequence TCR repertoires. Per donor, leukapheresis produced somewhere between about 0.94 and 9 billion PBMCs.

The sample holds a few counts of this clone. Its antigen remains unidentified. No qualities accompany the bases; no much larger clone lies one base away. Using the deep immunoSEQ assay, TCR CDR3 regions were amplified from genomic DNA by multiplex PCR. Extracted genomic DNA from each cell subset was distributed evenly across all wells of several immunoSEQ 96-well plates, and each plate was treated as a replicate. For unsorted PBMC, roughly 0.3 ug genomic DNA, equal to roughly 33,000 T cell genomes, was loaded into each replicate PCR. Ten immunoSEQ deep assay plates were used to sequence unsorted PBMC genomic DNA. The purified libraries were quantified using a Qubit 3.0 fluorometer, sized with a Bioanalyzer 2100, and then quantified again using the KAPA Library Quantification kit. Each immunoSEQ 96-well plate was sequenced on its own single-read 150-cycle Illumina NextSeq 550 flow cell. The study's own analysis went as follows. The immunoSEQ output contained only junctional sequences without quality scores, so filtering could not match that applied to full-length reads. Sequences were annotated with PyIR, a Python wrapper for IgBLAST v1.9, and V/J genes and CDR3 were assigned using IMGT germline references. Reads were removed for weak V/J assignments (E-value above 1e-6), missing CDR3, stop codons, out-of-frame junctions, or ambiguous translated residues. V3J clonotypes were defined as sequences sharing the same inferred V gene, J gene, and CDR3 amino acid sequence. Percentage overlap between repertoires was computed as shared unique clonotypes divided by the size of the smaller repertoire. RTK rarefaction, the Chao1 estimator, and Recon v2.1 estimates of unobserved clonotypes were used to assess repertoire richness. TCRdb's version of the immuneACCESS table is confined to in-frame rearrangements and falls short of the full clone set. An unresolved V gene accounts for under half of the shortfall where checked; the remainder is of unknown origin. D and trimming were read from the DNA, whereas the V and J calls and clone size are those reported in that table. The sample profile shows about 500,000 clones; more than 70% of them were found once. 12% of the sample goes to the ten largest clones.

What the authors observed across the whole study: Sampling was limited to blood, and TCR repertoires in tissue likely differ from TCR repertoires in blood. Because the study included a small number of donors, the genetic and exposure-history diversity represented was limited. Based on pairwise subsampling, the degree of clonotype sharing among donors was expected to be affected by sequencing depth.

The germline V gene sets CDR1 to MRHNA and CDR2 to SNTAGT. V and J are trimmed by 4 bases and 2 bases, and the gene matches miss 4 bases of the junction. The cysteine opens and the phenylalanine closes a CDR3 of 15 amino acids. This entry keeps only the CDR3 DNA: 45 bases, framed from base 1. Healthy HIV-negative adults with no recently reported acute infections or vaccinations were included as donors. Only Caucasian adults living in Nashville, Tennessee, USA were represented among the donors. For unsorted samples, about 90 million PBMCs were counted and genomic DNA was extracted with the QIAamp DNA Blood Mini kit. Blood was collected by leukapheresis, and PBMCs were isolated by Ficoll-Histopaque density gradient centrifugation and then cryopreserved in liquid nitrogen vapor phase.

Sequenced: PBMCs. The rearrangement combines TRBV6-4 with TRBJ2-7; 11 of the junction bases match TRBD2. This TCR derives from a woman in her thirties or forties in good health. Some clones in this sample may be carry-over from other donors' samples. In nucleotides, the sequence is TGTGCCAGCAGTGTCCTAGCGGGAGGTGCCTACGAGCAGTACTTC. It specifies CASSVLAGGAYEQYF.